This passage covers 2 T cell receptor beta chains from one sample sequenced in a study of identical twins. TCRdb itself ran the 5' RACE reads through MiXCR, one entry per CDR3 protein. Among 400,000 to 650,000 distinct CDR3 sequences listed, roughly a fifth were seen once. These data were likewise used in another study, on T cells expressing NK-cell markers.

The sequenced sample consisted of CD4+ T cells sorted from blood. Receptor source: a woman between 18 and 30 years old in good health.

The chain recombines TRBV19 with TRBJ2-1, with 8 bases identical to TRBD1. Trimming at V came to 7 bases and at J to 7 bases, leaving 6 bases not matched to a gene. The CDR3 is 13 amino acids. Looked up from germline, CDR1 is LNHDA and CDR2 is SQIVND (reference sequence). The CDR3 reads CASNDRGVNEQFF. The CDR3, as DNA: TGTGCCAGTAACGACAGGGGCGTAAATGAGCAGTTCTTC.

The chain links TRBV12-3 or TRBV12-4 to TRBJ1-4; 7 nucleotides align to TRBD1. V was clipped by 6 bases and J by 2 bases; unmatched bases: 6. The CDR3 spans 15 residues. CDR3 sequence: CASSLQGGTNEKLFF. CDR3 bases: TGTGCCAGCAGCCTGCAGGGGGGTACTAATGAAAAACTGTTTTTT.